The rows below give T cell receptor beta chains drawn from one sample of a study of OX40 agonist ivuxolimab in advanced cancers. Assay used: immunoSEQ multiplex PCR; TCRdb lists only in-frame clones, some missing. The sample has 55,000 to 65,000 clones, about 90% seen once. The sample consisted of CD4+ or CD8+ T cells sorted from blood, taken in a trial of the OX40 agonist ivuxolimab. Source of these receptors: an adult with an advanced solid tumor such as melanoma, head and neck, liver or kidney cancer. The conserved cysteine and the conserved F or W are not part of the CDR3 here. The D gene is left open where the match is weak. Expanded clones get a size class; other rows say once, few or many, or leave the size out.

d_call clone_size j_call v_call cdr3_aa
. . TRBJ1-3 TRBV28 ASSLWSSGNTIY
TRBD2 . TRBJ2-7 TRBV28 ASSRSGEAYEQY
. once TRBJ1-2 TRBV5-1 ASTPRPEGGYT
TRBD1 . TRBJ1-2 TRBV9 ASSVVASGQGGYGYT
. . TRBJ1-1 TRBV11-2 ASSLGLNTEAF
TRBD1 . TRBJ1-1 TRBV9 ASSPGGAGGTEAF
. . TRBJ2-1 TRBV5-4 ASSLTGVSYNEQF
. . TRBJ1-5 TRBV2 ASSEGQGDQPQH
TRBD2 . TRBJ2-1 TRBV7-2 ASSRTSDSYNEQF
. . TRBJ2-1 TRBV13 ASSFSNEQF
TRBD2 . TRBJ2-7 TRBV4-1 ASSQAIAGNSYEQY
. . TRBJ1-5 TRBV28 ASTPRGRVGNQPQH
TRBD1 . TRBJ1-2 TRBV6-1 ASRDRAYT
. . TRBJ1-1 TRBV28 ASSLGFGNTEAF
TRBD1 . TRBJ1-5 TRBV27 ASSSTVGTAYQPQH
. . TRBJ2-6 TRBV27 ASSYSGANVLT
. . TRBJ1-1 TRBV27 ASSHPRKGENTEAF
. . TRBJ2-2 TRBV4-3 ASSQGPHTGELF
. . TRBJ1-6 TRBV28 ASSLPGRTRRLNNSPLH
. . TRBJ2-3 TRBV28 ASSSGGTQY
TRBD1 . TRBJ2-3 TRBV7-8 ASSLWTGESTDTQY
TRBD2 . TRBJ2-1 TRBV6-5 ASSSGAGGINEQF
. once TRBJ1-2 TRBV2 ASPGDGGIDGYT
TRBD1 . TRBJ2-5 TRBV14 ASSLLPGQGYSETQY
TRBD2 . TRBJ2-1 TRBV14 ASSIRLLAGLYNEQF
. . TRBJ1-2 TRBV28 ASSSGLTYGYT
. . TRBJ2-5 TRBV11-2 ASRQRGETQY
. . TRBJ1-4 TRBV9 ASSDGTFANEKLF
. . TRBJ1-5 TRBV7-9 ASSLAPGLNQPQH
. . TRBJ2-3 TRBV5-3 ARSSSTDTQY
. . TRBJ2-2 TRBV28 ASSSVSGNTGELF
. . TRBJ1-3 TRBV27 ASSLWGPGNTIY
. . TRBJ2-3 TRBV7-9 ASSKIAGGTDTQY
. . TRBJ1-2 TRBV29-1 SVEAGARGYT
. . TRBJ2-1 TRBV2 ASNYWGVLNEQF
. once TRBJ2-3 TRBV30 AWSVRSDTQY
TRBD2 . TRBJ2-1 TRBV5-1 ASSLSSGGSYNEQF
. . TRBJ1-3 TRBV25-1 ASSEFTIGGPIY
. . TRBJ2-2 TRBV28 ASSLHPQGVELF
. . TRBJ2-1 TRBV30 AWSGGFGSSYNEQF
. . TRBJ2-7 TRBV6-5 ASSYSPGGEQY
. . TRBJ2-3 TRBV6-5 ASSASESVDTQY
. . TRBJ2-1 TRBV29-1 SVPGLTSYNEQF